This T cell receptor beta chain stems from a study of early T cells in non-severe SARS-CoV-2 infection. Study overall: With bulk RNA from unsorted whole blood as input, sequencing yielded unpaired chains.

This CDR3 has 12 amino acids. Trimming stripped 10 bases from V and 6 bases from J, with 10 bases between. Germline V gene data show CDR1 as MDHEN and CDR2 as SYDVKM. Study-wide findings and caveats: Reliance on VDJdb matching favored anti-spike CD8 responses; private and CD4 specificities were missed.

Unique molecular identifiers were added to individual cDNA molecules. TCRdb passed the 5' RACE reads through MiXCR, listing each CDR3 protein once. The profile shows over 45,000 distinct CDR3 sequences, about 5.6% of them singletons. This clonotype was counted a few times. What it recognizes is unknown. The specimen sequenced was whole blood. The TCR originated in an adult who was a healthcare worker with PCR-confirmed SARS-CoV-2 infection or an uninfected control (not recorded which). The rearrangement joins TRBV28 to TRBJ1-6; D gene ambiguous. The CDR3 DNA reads TGTGCCACAGACACGGGTAATTCACCCCTCCACTTT. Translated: CATDTGNSPLHF.